One sample yielded the 25 T cell receptor beta chains listed below, sequenced in a study of beta chain features in type 1 diabetes. Every isolated RNA sample was fully reverse transcribed, so sequencing captured expressed TCRB transcripts. The repertoire was sequenced with immunoSEQ multiplex PCR; TCRdb's copy has only in-frame clones and lacks some. The profile shows 350,000 to 400,000 clones, about 14% of them singletons. Sequenced sample: naive CD4+ T cells from blood. These receptors all stem from a woman aged 18-30 years in good health.

This clone showed up just a few times. The V and J genes are TRBV5-1 and TRBJ2-1; D is perhaps TRBD1 (6 bases). This CDR3 region has 14 residues. Deletions cut 3 bases from V and 5 bases from J, with 12 bases between. Per germline, CDR1 SGHRS and CDR2 YFSETQ. The CDR3 is CASSSGDRHNEQFF. In DNA, the CDR3 is TGCGCCAGCAGCTCAGGGGATAGGCACAATGAGCAGTTCTTC.

The rearrangement links TRBV29-1 to TRBJ2-5; 16 bases are a match to TRBD2. The V gene end was trimmed by 6 bases and the J gene end by 2 bases; junction bases not matched to a gene: 0. The CDR3 extends over 14 amino acids. The V gene's germline CDR1 is SQVTM and CDR2 ANQGSEA. The CDR3 DNA reads TGCAGCGTGGGACTAGCGGGAGGGCAAGAGACCCAGTACTTC. This codes for CSVGLAGGQETQYF.

This clone was found a few times. This chain links TRBV7-2 with TRBJ2-1; TRBD2 matches at 8 bases. The V gene end was trimmed by 6 bases and the J gene end by 0 bases; junction bases not matched to a gene: 4. The CDR3 consists of 15 residues. In germline, CDR1 is SGHTA, CDR2 FQGNSA. Here the CDR3 reads CASRLSGSSYNEQFF. CDR3 bases: TGTGCCAGCAGACTGAGCGGGAGCTCCTACAATGAGCAGTTCTTC.

The rearrangement links TRBV30 to TRBJ1-5; D is uncertain. Between the trimmed V and J ends, which lost 3 bases and 1 base, there was a span of 7 bases. The CDR3 totals 13 residues. Germline assignment: CDR1 GTSNPN and CDR2 SVGIG (reference sequence). In DNA, the CDR3 is TGTGCCTGGAGGTCGGGGAGCAATCAGCCCCAGCATTTT. Its translation is CAWRSGSNQPQHF.

The chain combines TRBV7-2 with TRBJ2-6; possibly TRBD1 for D (5 bases). Trimming took off 5 bases at V and 3 bases at J, with 11 bases between the two ends. The CDR3 totals 15 residues. Germline lookup yields CDR1 SGHTA and CDR2 FQGNSA. The DNA of the CDR3 is TGTGCCAGCAGCCTTCGGACAAGTGGGGCCAACGTCCTGACTTTC. Translating gives CASSLRTSGANVLTF.

This clone has a handful of counts. This chain joins TRBV29-1 and TRBJ2-1, with D possibly TRBD2 on 6 matching bases. The CDR3 is 13 amino acids. Germline V lookup: CDR1 SQVTM, CDR2 ANQGSEA. This CDR3 reads CGSGLHDYNEQFF. The CDR3 nucleotides read TGCGGATCGGGACTTCACGACTACAATGAGCAGTTCTTC.

The chain employs TRBV28 and TRBJ2-1; the D gene is possibly TRBD2 (6 bases). Germline V gene data show CDR1 as MDHEN and CDR2 as SYDVKM. The CDR3 is 17 amino acids. The germline V and J ends were trimmed by 9 bases and 8 bases, with 29 bases remaining between them. CDR3 in amino acids: CASHSGWRATIGHEQFF. The CDR3 DNA reads as TGTGCCAGTCATTCCGGGTGGAGGGCAACCATAGGACATGAGCAGTTCTTC.

The V and J genes are TRBV30 and TRBJ1-4, with 7 nucleotides matching TRBD1. The length of the CDR3 is 14 residues. From germline, CDR1 is GTSNPN and CDR2 SVGIG (reference sequence). The trim removed 4 bases at V and 8 bases at J, leaving 10 bases unmatched. The CDR3 here is CAWNAQQGWEKLFF. Here the CDR3 DNA reads TGTGCCTGGAACGCTCAACAGGGGTGGGAAAAACTGTTTTTT.

This clone was seen a few times. The chain uses TRBV30 and TRBJ1-2; D is unclear. Trimming removed 8 bases at V and 8 bases at J, with 21 bases between. The CDR3 runs 13 residues. CDR1 is GTSNPN and CDR2 is SVGIG in the germline V gene (reference sequence). CDR3 sequence (DNA): TGTGCCCATCCCGGGAGAGGTTTAGGCGGCTACACCTTC. The encoded protein is CAHPGRGLGGYTF.

The chain is built from TRBV4-1 and TRBJ1-2; D remains unclear. CDR1 and CDR2 (germline): MGHRA, YSYEKL. Trimming left V 2 bases short and J 2 bases short, with 9 bases between. The CDR3 extends over 14 amino acids. The CDR3 coding sequence is TGCGCCAGCAGCCAACTGTCTGTGAACTATGGCTACACCTTC. Amino acid sequence: CASSQLSVNYGYTF.

V usage is TRBV28 and J usage is TRBJ2-1; 9 positions match TRBD2. Per germline, CDR1 MDHEN and CDR2 SYDVKM. V dropped 2 bases and J dropped 7; count of bases not matched to a gene: 3. The CDR3 has 14 amino acids. The CDR3 is CASSLLAGFNEQFF. CDR3 in DNA: TGTGCCAGCAGTTTACTAGCGGGATTTAATGAGCAGTTCTTC.

The table lists this clone with a few counts. This rearrangement joins TRBV9 to TRBJ1-1; D is ambiguous. Germline V gives CDR1 SGDLS, CDR2 YYNGEE. This CDR3 has 13 amino acids. V was cut by 1 base and J by 3 bases, with 7 bases left in between. DNA for the CDR3: TGTGCCAGCAGCGTATCCGGGGACACTGAAGCTTTCTTT. As protein: CASSVSGDTEAFF.

This clone turned up a few times. The chain recombines TRBV5-1 with TRBJ2-2, with 9 bases aligning to TRBD2. V was pared by 4 bases and J by 6 bases, with 7 bases of the junction left unmatched. The CDR3 contains 15 residues. The germline CDR1 and CDR2 sequences are SGHRS and YFSETQ. The CDR3 DNA reads TGCGCCAGCAGCCCGTTAGCGGGAGCGTCCGGGGAGCTGTTTTTT. Protein sequence: CASSPLAGASGELFF.

The chain has TRBV6-6 and TRBJ2-7, with D maybe TRBD2 (6 bases). Deletions cut 4 bases from V and 1 base from J, with 11 bases between. Germline lookup yields CDR1 MNHNY and CDR2 SVGAGI (reference sequence). The length of the CDR3 is 14 residues. This CDR3 is CASSLSGPSYEQYF. DNA of the CDR3: TGTGCCAGCAGTTTGAGCGGGCCGTCCTACGAGCAGTACTTC.

This clone came up a few times. This chain connects TRBV5-6 to TRBJ2-7, with D possibly TRBD1 on 5 matching bases. The CDR3 covers 15 residues. CDR1 and CDR2 from the germline V gene are SGHDT and YYEEEE. Trimming removed 2 bases at V and 2 bases at J, with 14 bases between. The CDR3 loop reads CASSFIRQSPYEQYF. CDR3 DNA: TGTGCCAGCAGCTTTATCAGACAGTCCCCCTACGAGCAGTACTTC.

In its sample, this clone was seen a few times. V is TRBV7-2 and J is TRBJ2-1, with TRBD2 matching over 16 bases. This CDR3 region has 15 residues. V was clipped by 6 bases and J by 9 bases; unmatched bases: 5. Per germline, CDR1 SGHTA and CDR2 FQGNSA. The CDR3 region is CASRGLAGGPGEQFF. The CDR3 DNA reads TGTGCCAGCAGGGGACTAGCGGGAGGGCCCGGTGAGCAGTTCTTC. The full variable domain, its missing parts supplied by reference TRBV7-2 and TRBJ2-1, is GAGVSQSPSNKVTEKGKDVELRCDPISGHTALYWYRQSLGQGLEFLIYFQGNSAPDKSGLPSDRFSAERTGGSVSTLTIQRTQQEDSAVYLCASRGLAGGPGEQFFGPGTRLTVL.

This chain joins TRBV29-1 and TRBJ1-2; TRBD1 matches at 7 bases. Germline CDR1 and CDR2: SQVTM and ANQGSEA. The CDR3 is 13 residues long. V was clipped by 2 bases and J by 8 bases; unmatched bases: 8. CDR3 bases: TGCAGCGTTGAATTCGGCCAGGGGGGAGGCTACACCTTC. Translation: CSVEFGQGGGYTF.

V is TRBV7-2 and J is TRBJ2-1; 10 nucleotides line up with TRBD2. J gave up 6 bases and V 6 bases, and 8 bases lay outside the gene matches. The CDR3 is 15 amino acids. The germline V gene encodes CDR1 SGHTA and CDR2 FQGNSA. This CDR3 reads CASRPAGGPSNEQFF. The CDR3 nucleotides read TGTGCCAGCAGGCCAGCGGGAGGGCCGAGCAATGAGCAGTTCTTC.

This clone showed up just once. The rearrangement links TRBV19 to TRBJ1-2; TRBD1 is a possible D gene (5 bases). Deletions cut 5 bases from V and 3 bases from J, with 7 bases between. Germline V gene sequence: CDR1 LNHDA, CDR2 SQIVND (reference sequence). The CDR3 length is 12 residues. DNA for the CDR3: TGTGCCAGTAGTGACAGTGACTATGGCTACACCTTC. Amino acid sequence: CASSDSDYGYTF. The full variable domain, its missing parts supplied by reference TRBV19 and TRBJ1-2, is DGGITQSPKYLFRKEGQNVTLSCEQNLNHDAMYWYRQDPGQGLRLIYYSQIVNDFQKGDIAEGYSVSREKKESFPLTVTSAQKNPTAFYLCASSDSDYGYTFGSGTRLTVV.

CDR3 in amino acids: CASSLRGALQPQHF. For the CDR3, the DNA is TGTGCCAGCAGTTTGCGCGGAGCGTTACAGCCCCAGCATTTT. This chain joins TRBV27 and TRBJ1-5; no clear D gene. This CDR3 has 14 amino acids. V lost 3 bases and J lost 7, with 13 bases in between. Germline V CDR1 and CDR2: MNHEY, SMNVEV (reference sequence).

The chain is built from TRBV7-2 and TRBJ1-5; D is uncertain. CDR1 SGHTA and CDR2 FQGNSA come from the germline V gene. Trimming cost V 2 bases and J 4 bases, with 9 bases left between them. The CDR3 consists of 14 residues. This chain's CDR3 is CASSLSPGNQPQHF. CDR3 bases: TGTGCCAGCAGCTTATCTCCGGGTAATCAGCCCCAGCATTTT. The full variable domain, rest sourced from reference TRBV7-2 and TRBJ1-5, is GAGVSQSPSNKVTEKGKDVELRCDPISGHTALYWYRQSLGQGLEFLIYFQGNSAPDKSGLPSDRFSAERTGGSVSTLTIQRTQQEDSAVYLCASSLSPGNQPQHFGDGTRLSIL.

This clone was seen more than once but under ten times. The DNA of the CDR3 is TGTGCCAGCAGCTTTAAGGGACTAGCGGGAGACCAGGAGCAGTTCTTC. Amino acids: CASSFKGLAGDQEQFF. This chain uses TRBV7-8 with TRBJ2-1; 14 nucleotides agree with TRBD2. Trimming at V came to 3 bases and at J to 10 bases, leaving 8 bases not matched to a gene. Germline V gene data show CDR1 as SGHVS and CDR2 as FQNEAQ. This CDR3 spans 16 amino acids.

V gene TRBV18 combines with J gene TRBJ2-5; possible D gene TRBD1, 6 bases. This CDR3 is 15 amino acids long. Trimming stripped 3 bases from V and 2 bases from J, with 13 bases between. From germline, CDR1 is KGHSH and CDR2 LQKENI. This CDR3 is CASSPDRLKQETQYF. The CDR3 DNA reads as TGTGCCAGCTCACCCGACAGGTTAAAACAAGAGACCCAGTACTTC.

The J gene is TRBJ2-1, the V gene TRBV19; D is perhaps TRBD2 (7 bases). In germline, CDR1 is LNHDA, CDR2 SQIVND (reference sequence). This CDR3 spans 15 amino acids. Trimming took off 7 bases at V and 4 bases at J, with 17 bases between the two ends. CDR3 loop: CASKLGGGAYNEQFF. The CDR3 bases are TGTGCCAGTAAACTAGGCGGGGGCGCATACAATGAGCAGTTCTTC.

The chain carries TRBV27 and TRBJ2-3; TRBD1 matches 8 bases. Germline loops: CDR1 MNHEY, CDR2 SMNVEV (reference sequence). V shed 4 bases, J shed 3 bases, and the junction held 9 bases outside the gene matches. CDR3 length equals 16 residues. The CDR3 sequence: CASSWDRYLLTDTQYF. The DNA for the CDR3 is TGTGCCAGCAGTTGGGACAGGTACCTGTTGACAGATACGCAGTATTTT.